These 32 T cell receptor beta chains came from one sample sequenced in a study of Ad26.COV2.S vaccination and SARS-CoV-2 variants. Generated by immunoSEQ multiplex PCR, the TCRdb table keeps only in-frame clones and is missing some. The sample has around 450,000 clones, roughly 90% seen once; the top ten hold approximately 12%. The treatment is: around 19 received Ad26.COV2.S at low or high dose, single or two shots; several received placebo; per-sample allocation not given. The samples were gathered on day 63 after the first injection of vaccine or placebo. This sample comprised peripheral blood, obtained in a trial of Ad26.COV2.S vaccine versus placebo. The receptors originated from a person aged 18-60 years who received the Ad26.COV2.S COVID-19 vaccine or a placebo.

The chain recombines TRBV20-1 with TRBJ2-3, with D perhaps TRBD1 (6 bases). The V gene's germline CDR1 is DFQATT and CDR2 SNEGSKA (reference sequence). The CDR3 sequence is 11 residues long. Trimming took off 3 bases at V and 5 bases at J, with 6 bases between the two ends. The CDR3 is CSASRGDTQYF. CDR3 nucleotide sequence: TGCAGTGCTAGCAGGGGAGATACGCAGTATTTT.

The chain links TRBV9 to TRBJ1-6; D unresolved. The germline CDR1 and CDR2 sequences are SGDLS and YYNGEE. Deletions cut 4 bases from V and 7 bases from J, with 12 bases between. The CDR3 length is 14 residues. The CDR3 loop reads CASSPPEGNSPLHF. The DNA of the CDR3 is TGTGCCAGCAGCCCCCCCGAAGGGAATTCACCCCTCCACTTT.

The chain recombines TRBV7-3 with TRBJ2-6, with D possibly matching TRBD2 (5 bases). Trimming cost V 5 bases and J 7 bases, with 15 bases left between them. CDR1 and CDR2 from the germline V gene are SGHTA and FQGTGA. This CDR3 is 15 amino acids long. The CDR3 nucleotides are TGTGCCAGCAGCAATGGGAGTTCGGGAGCCAACGTCCTGACTTTC. Protein product: CASSNGSSGANVLTF.

This sequence joins TRBV18 and TRBJ1-5; 10 positions match TRBD1. The CDR3 contains 18 residues. Unmatched junction bases numbered 9, after V lost 3 bases and J lost 1 base. Germline V gives CDR1 KGHSH, CDR2 LQKENI. The chain's CDR3 is CASSPNPTGGASNQPQHF. The CDR3 DNA sequence: TGTGCCAGCTCACCGAATCCGACAGGGGGCGCAAGCAATCAGCCCCAGCATTTT.

The gene calls are TRBV13 and TRBJ2-3, with no clear D. V lost 0 bases, J lost 0 bases, and 10 bases lay in between. Germline V lookup: CDR1 PRHDT, CDR2 FYEKMQ (reference sequence). This CDR3 is built from 16 residues. The CDR3 DNA reads TGTGCCAGCAGCTTAGGTGGGCACACTAGCACAGATACGCAGTATTTT. Its protein product is CASSLGGHTSTDTQYF.

The genes are TRBV9 and TRBJ2-5; D is unclear. V was shortened by 0 bases and J by 7 bases, with 7 bases between the two germline ends. CDR3 length: 12 amino acids. Germline V gene data show CDR1 as SGDLS and CDR2 as YYNGEE. The CDR3 coding sequence is TGTGCCAGCAGCGTAGACGTCGGGACCCAGTACTTC. Translating gives CASSVDVGTQYF.

This clone was detected only once. The chain couples TRBV7-9 to TRBJ2-6, with D possibly being TRBD1 (5 bases). V was cut by 5 bases and J by 1 base, with 9 bases left in between. The CDR3 loop spans 15 amino acids. Germline CDR1 is SEHNR and CDR2 is FQNEAQ (reference sequence). As DNA, the CDR3 is TGTGCCAGCAGCCTTCCAGGGTCTGGGGCCAACGTCCTGACTTTC. This sequence encodes CASSLPGSGANVLTF.

The chain is built from TRBV7-9 and TRBJ2-1, with TRBD2 identical over 10 bases. CDR3 length: 16 residues. Germline V gene data show CDR1 as SEHNR and CDR2 as FQNEAQ (reference sequence). Germline trimming cut 3 bases from V and 8 bases from J; bases unmatched to any gene: 10. This CDR3 reads CASSFPASGSFYEQFF. The DNA for the CDR3 is TGTGCCAGCAGCTTTCCGGCTAGCGGGAGTTTCTATGAGCAGTTCTTC.

This clone has just one count. The genes are TRBV18 and TRBJ2-7, with a tentative D call TRBD2 (6 bases). The CDR3 is 16 residues long. Looked up from germline, CDR1 is KGHSH and CDR2 is LQKENI. The V gene lost 4 bases and the J gene lost 1 base, with 17 bases spanning the gap. The CDR3 spells CASSQVEGIASYEQYF. CDR3 bases: TGTGCCAGCTCACAAGTGGAGGGGATCGCATCCTACGAGCAGTACTTC.

The chain carries TRBV11-2 and TRBJ2-7, with a tentative D call TRBD2 (6 bases). The CDR3 consists of 15 residues. V was shortened by 5 bases and J by 2 bases, with 16 bases between the two germline ends. Germline loops: CDR1 SGHAT, CDR2 FQNNGV. Here the CDR3 reads CASSPAWDFAYEQYF. The CDR3 DNA reads TGTGCCAGCAGCCCCGCCTGGGACTTTGCCTACGAGCAGTACTTC. The complete variable domain, with remaining parts taken from reference TRBV11-2 and TRBJ2-7, reads EAGVAQSPRYKIIEKRQSVAFWCNPISGHATLYWYQQILGQGPKLLIQFQNNGVVDDSQLPKDRFSAERLKGVDSTLKIQPAKLEDSAVYLCASSPAWDFAYEQYFGPGTRLTVT.

V usage is TRBV30 and J usage is TRBJ2-7; D gene uncertain. V lost 2 bases to trimming and J lost 2 bases, with 10 bases between them. CDR3 length: 13 amino acids. Germline lookup yields CDR1 GTSNPN and CDR2 SVGIG (reference sequence). CDR3 in amino acids: CAWSFGKTYEQYF. DNA for the CDR3: TGTGCCTGGAGTTTTGGGAAAACCTACGAGCAGTACTTC. The full variable domain, in which reference TRBV30 and TRBJ2-7 provide the parts outside the CDR3, is SQTIHQWPATLVQPVGSPLSLECTVEGTSNPNLYWYRQAAGRGLQLLFYSVGIGQISSEVPQNLSASRPQDRQFILSSKKLLLSDSGFYLCAWSFGKTYEQYFGPGTRLTVT.

The chain links TRBV30 to TRBJ2-4; 8 nucleotides line up with TRBD2. The CDR3 consists of 13 residues. V was clipped by 3 bases and J by 7 bases; unmatched bases: 5. Per the germline V gene, CDR1 is GTSNPN and CDR2 is SVGIG (reference sequence). CDR3 sequence (DNA): TGTGCCTGGAGCGGGGGGGTCTGGAACATTCAGTACTTC. The encoded protein is CAWSGGVWNIQYF.

This clone was picked up one time. The V and J genes are TRBV5-5 and TRBJ1-2; D is ambiguous. Germline V lookup: CDR1 SGHKS, CDR2 YYEKEE (reference sequence). CDR3 size: 15 residues. Trimming left V 0 bases short and J 0 bases short, with 9 bases between. The CDR3 region is CASSLALVTNYGYTF. CDR3 DNA: TGTGCCAGCAGCTTGGCGTTAGTGACTAACTATGGCTACACCTTC.

The chain combines TRBV5-1 with TRBJ2-7; D perhaps matches TRBD1 (6 bases). V was shortened by 0 bases and J by 3 bases, with 16 bases between the two germline ends. The CDR3 is 16 residues long. Germline values: CDR1 SGHRS, CDR2 YFSETQ. The CDR3 sequence is CASSLGSTGPNYEQYF. In nucleotides, the CDR3 is TGCGCCAGCAGCTTGGGGTCGACAGGCCCCAACTACGAGCAGTACTTC.

V gene TRBV29-1 combines with J gene TRBJ2-5, with D perhaps matching TRBD1 (6 bases). Germline-derived CDR1 and CDR2 are SQVTM and ANQGSEA. V dropped 4 bases and J dropped 1 base, with 16 bases sitting between them. This CDR3 has 15 amino acids. CDR3 sequence reads: CSVVWAGDRQETQYF. CDR3 nucleotide sequence: TGCAGCGTTGTTTGGGCAGGGGACCGCCAAGAGACCCAGTACTTC.

This chain joins TRBV21-1 and TRBJ2-4. TRBV21-1 is termed a pseudogene. This CDR3 is 16 amino acids long. CDR3 bases: TGTGCCAGCAGCAAAGCGCATGGGGGAGCCAAAAACATTCAGTACTTC. Its protein product is CASSKAHGGAKNIQYF.

The chain recombines TRBV6-2 or TRBV6-3 with TRBJ2-3, with TRBD2 matching 12 bases. This CDR3 has 16 amino acids. The germline CDR1 and CDR2 sequences are MNHEY and SVGEGT. Losses at the gene ends were 2 bases for V and 4 bases for J; bases not matched to a gene: 4. The DNA of the CDR3 is TGTGCCAGCAGTTACCTAGCGGGAGGGCCTGCAGATACGCAGTATTTT. Its translation is CASSYLAGGPADTQYF.

This clone was seen a single time. The chain combines TRBV30 with TRBJ1-2; 7 positions match TRBD1. Germline trimming cut 3 bases from V and 3 bases from J; bases unmatched to any gene: 4. Germline lookup yields CDR1 GTSNPN and CDR2 SVGIG (reference sequence). The CDR3 has 13 amino acids. In DNA, the CDR3 is TGTGCCTGGAGCGGGACAGCGGACTATGGCTACACCTTC. Translation gives CAWSGTADYGYTF.

This sequence joins TRBV7-9 and TRBJ2-6; tentative D call: TRBD1 (5 bases). The CDR3 length is 17 residues. V was clipped by 8 bases and J by 3 bases, with 20 bases between them. Germline CDR1 is SEHNR and CDR2 is FQNEAQ (reference sequence). CDR3: CASYSLRALHGANVLTF. DNA for the CDR3: TGTGCCAGCTACTCCCTCAGGGCCTTACATGGGGCCAACGTCCTGACTTTC.

The chain uses TRBV28 and TRBJ1-5, with a weak D call TRBD1 (5 bases). V shed 3 bases and J shed 1 base, with 10 bases lying between them. Per germline, CDR1 MDHEN and CDR2 SYDVKM. This CDR3 spans 15 amino acids. The CDR3 region has the DNA TGTGCCAGCAGTTTTGTGGGGGGAAGCAATCAGCCCCAGCATTTT. It codes for CASSFVGGSNQPQHF.

The chain uses TRBV30 and TRBJ1-2; the D gene is possibly TRBD1 (5 bases). V lost 3 bases, J lost 5 bases, and 16 bases lay in between. Germline loops: CDR1 GTSNPN, CDR2 SVGIG (reference sequence). CDR3 length equals 14 residues. Here the CDR3 DNA reads TGTGCCTGGAGCGCGGGGGTGCAAATTTATGGCTACACCTTC. This encodes CAWSAGVQIYGYTF.

J is TRBJ2-3 and V is TRBV6-1, with 9 bases lining up with TRBD1. The J segment lost 3 bases and the V segment lost 1 base, leaving 2 bases of the junction unmatched. The CDR3 spans 15 residues. Germline CDR1 and CDR2: MNHNS and SASEGT. CDR3 sequence: CASSEVQGATDTQYF. CDR3 nucleotide sequence: TGTGCCAGCAGTGAAGTACAGGGGGCTACAGATACGCAGTATTTT.

The chain is built from TRBV18 and TRBJ1-5; no firm D call. Trimming removed 1 base from V and 0 bases from J, with 7 bases in between. Germline CDR1 is KGHSH and CDR2 is LQKENI. The CDR3 extends over 15 amino acids. In DNA, the CDR3 is TGTGCCAGCTCACCACAATCGGATAGCAATCAGCCCCAGCATTTT. Amino acids: CASSPQSDSNQPQHF.

This clone has a handful of counts. The genes are TRBV6-5 and TRBJ2-1, with a weak D call TRBD2 (5 bases). The CDR3 is 13 amino acids. V was shortened by 6 bases and J by 9 bases, with 15 bases between the two germline ends. Germline V gives CDR1 MNHEY, CDR2 SVGAGI. CDR3 amino acids: CASSVTGRGEQFF. The CDR3 DNA is TGTGCCAGCAGCGTTACCGGTCGGGGTGAGCAGTTCTTC.

This clone has a single count. V and J are TRBV9 and TRBJ2-3, with 11 bases lining up with TRBD2. J gave up 2 bases and V 2 bases, and 4 bases lay outside the gene matches. This CDR3 comprises 16 residues. Germline lookup yields CDR1 SGDLS and CDR2 YYNGEE. The CDR3 region has the DNA TGTGCCAGCAGCGTTAGCGGGAGGGGGGCCACAGATACGCAGTATTTT. It translates to CASSVSGRGATDTQYF. The whole variable domain, remainder taken from reference TRBV9 and TRBJ2-3, is DSGVTQTPKHLITATGQRVTLRCSPRSGDLSVYWYQQSLDQGLQFLIQYYNGEERAKGNILERFSAQQFPDLHSELNLSSLELGDSALYFCASSVSGRGATDTQYFGPGTRLTVL.

This clone occurred once. The V call is TRBV5-1, the J call TRBJ2-1; D perhaps matches TRBD1 (5 bases). The V and J ends lost 0 bases and 0 bases respectively, with 10 bases between them. This CDR3 region has 16 residues. CDR1 is SGHRS, CDR2 YFSETQ, per germline. CDR3 sequence: CASSLEGVPSYNEQFF. In nucleotides, the CDR3 is TGCGCCAGCAGCTTGGAAGGGGTCCCCTCCTACAATGAGCAGTTCTTC. Using reference TRBV5-1 and TRBJ2-1 for the parts outside the CDR3, the full variable domain is KAGVTQTPRYLIKTRGQQVTLSCSPISGHRSVSWYQQTPGQGLQFLFEYFSETQRNKGNFPGRFSGRQFSNSRSEMNVSTLELGDSALYLCASSLEGVPSYNEQFFGPGTRLTVL.

The CDR3 spells CASSQDLADTQYF. CDR3 bases: TGTGCCAGCAGCCAAGACCTAGCTGATACGCAGTATTTT. The chain links TRBV14 to TRBJ2-3; tentatively, D is TRBD2 (5 bases). Germline CDR1 SGHDN, CDR2 FVKESK. The CDR3 contains 13 residues. V was pared by 0 bases and J by 6 bases, with 7 bases between.

This chain connects TRBV19 to TRBJ2-3, with 11 bases lining up with TRBD2. CDR1 is LNHDA and CDR2 is SQIVND in the germline V gene (reference sequence). J gave up 5 bases and V 5 bases, and 3 bases lay outside the gene matches. The CDR3 loop spans 14 amino acids. The CDR3 DNA reads TGTGCCAGTAGTCTAGGGACTAGCGGAGATACGCAGTATTTT. Translated, it gives CASSLGTSGDTQYF.

The gene calls are TRBV4-1 and TRBJ1-1, with D unresolved. V lost 4 bases and J lost 1, with 13 bases in between. The CDR3 is 15 residues long. Germline lookup yields CDR1 MGHRA and CDR2 YSYEKL. CDR3 protein: CASSLPRVTNTEAFF. CDR3 in DNA: TGCGCCAGCAGCCTACCGAGGGTCACGAACACTGAAGCTTTCTTT.

This chain links TRBV4-1 with TRBJ1-4; a possible D gene is TRBD1 (5 bases). Deletions cut 0 bases from V and 4 bases from J, with 12 bases between. Germline CDR1 reads MGHRA; CDR2 reads YSYEKL. The CDR3 consists of 16 residues. For the CDR3, the DNA is TGCGCCAGCAGCCAAGATCAACGGGGGTTTAATGAAAAACTGTTTTTT. Its translation: CASSQDQRGFNEKLFF.

J is TRBJ1-4 and V is TRBV5-5, with 11 positions matching TRBD1. Looked up from germline, CDR1 is SGHKS and CDR2 is YYEKEE (reference sequence). The CDR3 runs 15 residues. The junction had 5 bases not matched to a gene; V was cut back by 3 bases and J by 7 bases. Written as DNA, the CDR3 is TGTGCCAGCAGCTCCCCCGGGACAGGGGGTGAAAAACTGTTTTTT. Its protein is CASSSPGTGGEKLFF.

The chain joins TRBV9 to TRBJ2-1, with 7 bases identical to TRBD2. The V gene end was trimmed by 0 bases and the J gene end by 2 bases; junction bases not matched to a gene: 2. The CDR3 consists of 15 residues. The germline V gene has CDR1 SGDLS and CDR2 YYNGEE. The CDR3 coding sequence is TGTGCCAGCAGCGTAGGGCTAGCGGCCTACAATGAGCAGTTCTTC. This gives the protein CASSVGLAAYNEQFF.